This T cell receptor beta chain was identified in a study of T cells in Graves' hyperthyroidism and ophthalmopathy. Overall study context: It was at initial diagnosis, before any treatment, that peripheral blood was collected.

This clonotype was counted at least ten times. Researchers amplified the TCR beta CDR3 regions from RNA transcripts. First-round RT-PCR targeting the TCR CDR3 was performed with the HTBI primer set. Each CDR3 protein is one row after TCRdb ran MiXCR on the multiplex PCR reads. The sample includes under 650,000 distinct CDR3 sequences, 15% to 20% of them seen just once. The V gene lost 1 base and the J gene lost 0 bases, with 7 bases spanning the gap. Germline V CDR1 and CDR2: LGHDT, YNNKEL (reference sequence). This CDR3 spans 14 amino acids. The chain is built from TRBV3-1 and TRBJ2-7; no firm D call. The receptor was derived from a woman aged 30 to 39 with Graves' hyperthyroidism. Sequencing was done on a sample of blood. DNA for the CDR3: TGTGCCAGCAGCCAAGCAGTTTTCTCCTACGAGCAGTACTTC. It specifies CASSQAVFSYEQYF.